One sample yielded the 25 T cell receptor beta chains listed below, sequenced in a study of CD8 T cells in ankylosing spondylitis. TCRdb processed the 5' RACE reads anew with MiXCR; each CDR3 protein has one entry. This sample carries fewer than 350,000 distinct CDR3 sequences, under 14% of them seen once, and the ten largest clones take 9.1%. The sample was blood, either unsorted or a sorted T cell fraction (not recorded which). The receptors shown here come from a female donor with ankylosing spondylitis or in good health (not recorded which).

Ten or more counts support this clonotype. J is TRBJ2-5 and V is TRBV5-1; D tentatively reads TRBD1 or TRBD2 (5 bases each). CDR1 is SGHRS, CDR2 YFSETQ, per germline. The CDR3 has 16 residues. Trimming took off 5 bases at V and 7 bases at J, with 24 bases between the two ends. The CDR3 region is CASRFLRDGPLRTQYF. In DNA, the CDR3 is TGCGCCAGCAGATTTCTCAGGGACGGACCCCTCCGGACCCAGTACTTC.

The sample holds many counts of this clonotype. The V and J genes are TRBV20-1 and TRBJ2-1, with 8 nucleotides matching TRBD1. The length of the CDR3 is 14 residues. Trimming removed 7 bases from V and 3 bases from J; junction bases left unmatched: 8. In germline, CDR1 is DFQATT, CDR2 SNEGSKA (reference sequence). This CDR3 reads CSVHRTGYYNEQFF. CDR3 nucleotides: TGCAGTGTTCACAGGACAGGGTACTACAATGAGCAGTTCTTC.

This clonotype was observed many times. The DNA for the CDR3 is TGCAGTGCTCATTTAGTTCCGAACACTGAAGCTTTCTTT. This sequence encodes CSAHLVPNTEAFF. This rearrangement joins TRBV20-1 to TRBJ1-1; D unclear. CDR1 DFQATT and CDR2 SNEGSKA come from the germline V gene (reference sequence). V lost 5 bases and J lost 1, with 11 bases in between. CDR3 length: 13 amino acids.

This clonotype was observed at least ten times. The chain's CDR3 is CSASSPGLGNSPLHF. The CDR3 bases are TGCAGTGCTAGTAGTCCGGGTTTGGGGAATTCACCCCTCCACTTT. V and J are TRBV20-1 and TRBJ1-6; D call uncertain. V was cut by 3 bases and J by 7 bases, with 16 bases left in between. The CDR3 sequence is 15 residues long. The germline CDR1 and CDR2 sequences are DFQATT and SNEGSKA (reference sequence).

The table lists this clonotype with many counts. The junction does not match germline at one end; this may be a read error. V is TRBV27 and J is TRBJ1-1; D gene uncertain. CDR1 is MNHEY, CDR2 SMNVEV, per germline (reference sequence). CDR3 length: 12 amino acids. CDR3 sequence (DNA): TGTGCCAGCAGCCCTTGGGGTTCTGAAGCCTTCTTT. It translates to CASSPWGSEAFF.

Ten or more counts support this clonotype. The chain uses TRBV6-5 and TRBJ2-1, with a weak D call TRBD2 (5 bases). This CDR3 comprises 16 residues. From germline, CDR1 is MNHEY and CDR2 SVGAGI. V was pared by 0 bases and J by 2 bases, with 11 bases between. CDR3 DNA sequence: TGTGCCAGCAGTTACTCTGAGAGCGGCCCCTACAATGAGCAGTTCTTC. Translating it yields CASSYSESGPYNEQFF.

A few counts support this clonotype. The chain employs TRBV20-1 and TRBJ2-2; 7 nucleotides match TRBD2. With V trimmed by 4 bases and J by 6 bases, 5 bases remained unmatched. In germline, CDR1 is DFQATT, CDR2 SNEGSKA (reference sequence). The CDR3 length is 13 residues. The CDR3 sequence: CSAKGLDAGELFF. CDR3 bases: TGCAGTGCTAAAGGACTAGACGCCGGGGAGCTGTTTTTT.

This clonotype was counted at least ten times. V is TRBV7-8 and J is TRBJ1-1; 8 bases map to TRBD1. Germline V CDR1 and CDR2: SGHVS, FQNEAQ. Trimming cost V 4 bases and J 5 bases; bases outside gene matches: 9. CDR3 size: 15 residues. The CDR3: CASSSRQGRDTEAFF. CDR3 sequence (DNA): TGTGCCAGCAGCTCTCGACAGGGGAGGGATACTGAAGCTTTCTTT.

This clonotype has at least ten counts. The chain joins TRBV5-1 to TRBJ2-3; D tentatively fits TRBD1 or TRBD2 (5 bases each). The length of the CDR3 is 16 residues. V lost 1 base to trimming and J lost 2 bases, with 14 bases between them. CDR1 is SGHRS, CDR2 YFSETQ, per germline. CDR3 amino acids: CASSLRSGTNTDTQYF. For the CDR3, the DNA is TGCGCCAGCAGCTTGCGATCCGGGACCAACACAGATACGCAGTATTTT.

In DNA, the CDR3 is TGTGCCAGCAGTAAACACGGAGGTAAAGAGACCCAGTACTTC. It specifies CASSKHGGKETQYF. The J gene is TRBJ2-5, the V gene TRBV28; tentatively, D is TRBD2 (5 bases). The length of the CDR3 is 14 residues. Germline V gives CDR1 MDHEN, CDR2 SYDVKM. Trimming took off 5 bases at V and 3 bases at J, with 13 bases between the two ends.

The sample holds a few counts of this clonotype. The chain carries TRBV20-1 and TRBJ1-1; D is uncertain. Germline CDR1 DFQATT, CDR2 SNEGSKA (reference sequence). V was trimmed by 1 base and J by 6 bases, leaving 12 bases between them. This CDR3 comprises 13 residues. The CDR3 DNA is TGCAGTGCTAGAGGTGGTCTTATCGCTGAAGCTTTCTTT. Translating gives CSARGGLIAEAFF.

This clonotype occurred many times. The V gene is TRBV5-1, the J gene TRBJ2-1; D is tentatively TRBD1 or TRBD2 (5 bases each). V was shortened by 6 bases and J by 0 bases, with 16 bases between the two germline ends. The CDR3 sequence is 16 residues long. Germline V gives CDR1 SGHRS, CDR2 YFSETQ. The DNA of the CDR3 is TGCGCCAGCACAAGAGAAGGGACCCGCTCCTACAATGAGCAGTTCTTC. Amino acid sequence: CASTREGTRSYNEQFF.

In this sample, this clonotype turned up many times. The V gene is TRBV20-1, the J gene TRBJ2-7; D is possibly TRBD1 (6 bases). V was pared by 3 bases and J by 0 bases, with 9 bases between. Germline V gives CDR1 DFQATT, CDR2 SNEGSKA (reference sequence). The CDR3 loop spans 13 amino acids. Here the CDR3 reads CSARTGSSYEQYF. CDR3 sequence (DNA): TGCAGTGCTAGGACAGGTAGCTCCTACGAGCAGTACTTC.

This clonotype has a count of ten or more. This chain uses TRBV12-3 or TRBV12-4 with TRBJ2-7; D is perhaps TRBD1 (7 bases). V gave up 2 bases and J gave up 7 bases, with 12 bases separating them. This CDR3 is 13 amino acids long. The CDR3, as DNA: TGTGCCAGCAGTTTAAAGGGGGCGGGGGAGCAGTACTTC. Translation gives CASSLKGAGEQYF.

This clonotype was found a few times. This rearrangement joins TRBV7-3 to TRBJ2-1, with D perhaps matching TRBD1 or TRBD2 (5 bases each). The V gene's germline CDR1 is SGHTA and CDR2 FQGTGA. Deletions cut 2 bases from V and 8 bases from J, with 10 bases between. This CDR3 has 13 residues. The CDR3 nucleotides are TGTGCCAGCAGCTTACGGGGCTGGGATGAGCAGTTCTTC. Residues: CASSLRGWDEQFF. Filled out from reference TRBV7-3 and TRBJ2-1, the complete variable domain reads GAGVSQTPSNKVTEKGKYVELRCDPISGHTALYWYRQSLGQGPEFLIYFQGTGAADDSGLPNDRFFAVRPEGSVSTLKIQRTERGDSAVYLCASSLRGWDEQFFGPGTRLTVL.

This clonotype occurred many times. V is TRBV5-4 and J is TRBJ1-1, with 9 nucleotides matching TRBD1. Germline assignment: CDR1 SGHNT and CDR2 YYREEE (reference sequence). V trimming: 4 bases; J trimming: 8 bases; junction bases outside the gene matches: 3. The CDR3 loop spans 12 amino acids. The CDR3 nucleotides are TGTGCCAGCAGCCTCGGGACAGGGGAAGCTTTCTTT. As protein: CASSLGTGEAFF. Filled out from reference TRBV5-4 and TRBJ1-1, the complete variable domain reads ETGVTQSPTHLIKTRGQQVTLRCSSQSGHNTVSWYQQALGQGPQFIFQYYREEENGRGNFPPRFSGLQFPNYSSELNVNALELDDSALYLCASSLGTGEAFFGQGTRLTVV.

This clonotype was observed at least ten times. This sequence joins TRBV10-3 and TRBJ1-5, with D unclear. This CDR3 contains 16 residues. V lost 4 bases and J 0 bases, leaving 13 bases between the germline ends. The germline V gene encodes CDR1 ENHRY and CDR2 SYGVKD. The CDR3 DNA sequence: TGTGCCATCAGTGTAAGTCCGGTGAATAGCAATCAGCCCCAGCATTTT. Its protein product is CAISVSPVNSNQPQHF.

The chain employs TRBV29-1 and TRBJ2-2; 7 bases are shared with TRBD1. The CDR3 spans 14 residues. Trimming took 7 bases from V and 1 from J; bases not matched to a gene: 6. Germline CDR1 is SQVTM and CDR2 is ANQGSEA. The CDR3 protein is CSATGTENTGELFF. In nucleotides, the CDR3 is TGCAGCGCGACCGGGACAGAGAACACCGGGGAGCTGTTTTTT.

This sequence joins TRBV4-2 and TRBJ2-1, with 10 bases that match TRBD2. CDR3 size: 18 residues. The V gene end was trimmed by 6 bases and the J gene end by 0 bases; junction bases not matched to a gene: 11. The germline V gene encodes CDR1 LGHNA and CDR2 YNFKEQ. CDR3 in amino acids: CASRPTGLAVYSYNEQFF. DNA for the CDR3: TGTGCCAGCAGACCAACCGGACTAGCGGTTTACTCCTACAATGAGCAGTTCTTC.

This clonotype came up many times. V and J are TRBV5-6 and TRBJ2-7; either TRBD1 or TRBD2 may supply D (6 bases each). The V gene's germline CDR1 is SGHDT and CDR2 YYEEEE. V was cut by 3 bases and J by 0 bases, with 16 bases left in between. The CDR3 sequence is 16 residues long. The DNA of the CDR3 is TGTGCCAGCAGCTCCACACCCGGGGGCCTCTCCTACGAGCAGTACTTC. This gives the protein CASSSTPGGLSYEQYF.

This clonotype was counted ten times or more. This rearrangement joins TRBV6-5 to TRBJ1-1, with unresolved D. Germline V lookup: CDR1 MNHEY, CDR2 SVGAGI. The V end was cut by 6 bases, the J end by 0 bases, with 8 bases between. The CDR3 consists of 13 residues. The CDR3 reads CASRTRVNTEAFF. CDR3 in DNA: TGTGCCAGCAGAACTCGGGTGAACACTGAAGCTTTCTTT.

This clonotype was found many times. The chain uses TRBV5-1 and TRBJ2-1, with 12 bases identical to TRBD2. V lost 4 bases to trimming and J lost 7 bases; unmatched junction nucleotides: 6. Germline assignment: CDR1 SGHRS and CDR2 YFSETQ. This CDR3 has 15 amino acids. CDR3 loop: CASSPTSGSFNEQFF. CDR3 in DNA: TGCGCCAGCAGCCCGACTAGCGGGAGTTTTAATGAGCAGTTCTTC.

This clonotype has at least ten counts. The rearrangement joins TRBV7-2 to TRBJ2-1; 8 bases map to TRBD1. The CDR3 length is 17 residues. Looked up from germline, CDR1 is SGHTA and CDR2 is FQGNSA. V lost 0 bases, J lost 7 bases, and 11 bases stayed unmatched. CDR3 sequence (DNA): TGTGCCAGCAGCTTAGCAAGGACCCGACAGGGGCGGAATGAGCAGTTCTTC. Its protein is CASSLARTRQGRNEQFF.

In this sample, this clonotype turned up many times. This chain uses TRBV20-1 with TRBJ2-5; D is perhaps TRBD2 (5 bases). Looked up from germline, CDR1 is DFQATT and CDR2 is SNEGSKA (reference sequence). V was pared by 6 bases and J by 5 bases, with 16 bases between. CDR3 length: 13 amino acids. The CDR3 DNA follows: TGCAGTGCCGCGGACTCTTTTGGCGAGACCCAGTACTTC. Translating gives CSAADSFGETQYF.

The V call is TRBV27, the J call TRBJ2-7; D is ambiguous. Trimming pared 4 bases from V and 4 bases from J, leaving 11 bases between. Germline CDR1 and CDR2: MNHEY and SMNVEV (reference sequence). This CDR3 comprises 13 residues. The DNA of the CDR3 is TGTGCCAGCAGTTCCCCCGGAGCTTACGAGCAGTACTTC. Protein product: CASSSPGAYEQYF.